The T cell receptor beta chain under discussion was sequenced for a study of CD8 T cells in ankylosing spondylitis. General observations from the study: It was reported that disease-linked clones were significantly enriched in matched ankylosing spondylitis synovial fluid. Roughly eight highly homologous variants made up a TCR beta motif that seemed to typify ankylosing spondylitis blood.

The CDR3 loop spans 11 amino acids. V was pared by 2 bases and J by 10 bases, with 8 bases between. Germline V gene sequence: CDR1 MNHEY, CDR2 SVGEGT. From the 5' RACE reads, TCRdb called clonotypes with MiXCR, one entry per CDR3 protein. The sample lists around 540,000 distinct CDR3 sequences, 10% to 15% occurring once. This clonotype occurred a few times. Its antigen is as yet unknown. This TCR was recovered from a male donor with ankylosing spondylitis. The sample taken for sequencing was blood, either unsorted or a sorted T cell fraction (not recorded which). The chain has TRBV6-2 or TRBV6-3 and TRBJ1-1; a possible D gene is TRBD1 (5 bases). DNA of the CDR3: TGTGCCAGCAGTTACCGGGGGGGAGCTTTCTTT. The encoded protein is CASSYRGGAFF.